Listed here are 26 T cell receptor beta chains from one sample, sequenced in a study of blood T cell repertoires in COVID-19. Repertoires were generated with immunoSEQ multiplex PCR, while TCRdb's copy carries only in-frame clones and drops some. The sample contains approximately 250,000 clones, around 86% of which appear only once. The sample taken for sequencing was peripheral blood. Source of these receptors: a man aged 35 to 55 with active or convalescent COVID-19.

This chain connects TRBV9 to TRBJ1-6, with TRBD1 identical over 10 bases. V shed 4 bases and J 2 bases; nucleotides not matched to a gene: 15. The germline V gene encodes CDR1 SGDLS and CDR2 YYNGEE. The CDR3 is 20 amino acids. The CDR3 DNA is TGTGCCAGCAGCATTTCCTCGGGGGGACAGGGGATCCCCTATAATTCACCCCTCCACTTT. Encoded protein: CASSISSGGQGIPYNSPLHF. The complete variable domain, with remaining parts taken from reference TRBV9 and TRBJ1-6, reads DSGVTQTPKHLITATGQRVTLRCSPRSGDLSVYWYQQSLDQGLQFLIQYYNGEERAKGNILERFSAQQFPDLHSELNLSSLELGDSALYFCASSISSGGQGIPYNSPLHFGNGTRLTVT.

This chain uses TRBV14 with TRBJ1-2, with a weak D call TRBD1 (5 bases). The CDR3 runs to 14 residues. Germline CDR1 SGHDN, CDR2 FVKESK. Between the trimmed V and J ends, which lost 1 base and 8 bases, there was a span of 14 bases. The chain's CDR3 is CASSQVRGGGGYTF. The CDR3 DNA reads TGTGCCAGCAGCCAAGTTCGTGGGGGAGGCGGCTACACCTTC. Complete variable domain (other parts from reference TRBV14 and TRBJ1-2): EAGVTQFPSHSVIEKGQTVTLRCDPISGHDNLYWYRRVMGKEIKFLLHFVKESKQDESGMPNNRFLAERTGGTYSTLKVQPAELEDSGVYFCASSQVRGGGGYTFGSGTRLTVV.

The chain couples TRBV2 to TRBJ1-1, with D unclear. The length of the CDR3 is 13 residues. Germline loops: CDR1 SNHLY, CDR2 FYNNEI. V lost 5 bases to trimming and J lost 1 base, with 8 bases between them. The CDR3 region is CASSTDRNTEAFF. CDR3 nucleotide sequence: TGTGCCAGCAGTACTGATAGGAACACTGAAGCTTTCTTT.

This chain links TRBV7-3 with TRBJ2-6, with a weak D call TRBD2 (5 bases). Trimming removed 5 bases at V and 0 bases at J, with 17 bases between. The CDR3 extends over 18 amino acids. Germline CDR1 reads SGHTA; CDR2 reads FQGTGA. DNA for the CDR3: TGTGCCAGCAGCCCCGAGGGTTATGCGAGCTCTGGGGCCAACGTCCTGACTTTC. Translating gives CASSPEGYASSGANVLTF.

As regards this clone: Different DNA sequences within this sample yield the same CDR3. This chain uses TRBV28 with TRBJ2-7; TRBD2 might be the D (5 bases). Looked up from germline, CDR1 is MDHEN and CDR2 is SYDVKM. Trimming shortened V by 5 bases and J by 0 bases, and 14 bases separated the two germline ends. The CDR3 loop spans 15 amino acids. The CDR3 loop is CASSSGPPSSYEQYF. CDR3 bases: TGTGCCAGCAGTAGCGGTCCCCCGAGCTCCTACGAGCAGTACTTC. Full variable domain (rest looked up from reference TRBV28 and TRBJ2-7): DVKVTQSSRYLVKRTGEKVFLECVQDMDHENMFWYRQDPGLGLRLIYFSYDVKMKEKGDIPEGYSVSREKKERFSLILESASTNQTSMYLCASSSGPPSSYEQYFGPGTRLTVT.

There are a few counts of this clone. The DNA for the CDR3 is TGTGCCAGCAGCCGACAGTCTTCGATGGCGCGGAGTGGCTACACCTTC. This sequence encodes CASSRQSSMARSGYTF. The V call is TRBV27, the J call TRBJ1-2; D perhaps matches TRBD1 (5 bases). Between the trimmed V and J ends, which lost 6 bases and 7 bases, there was a span of 24 bases. Per germline, CDR1 MNHEY and CDR2 SMNVEV (reference sequence). This CDR3 contains 16 residues.

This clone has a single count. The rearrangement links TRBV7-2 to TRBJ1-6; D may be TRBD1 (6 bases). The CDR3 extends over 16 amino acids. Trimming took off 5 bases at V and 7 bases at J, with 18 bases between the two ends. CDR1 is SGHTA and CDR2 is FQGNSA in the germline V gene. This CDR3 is CASSGGGRGGNSPLHF. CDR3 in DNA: TGTGCCAGCAGCGGAGGGGGTAGGGGGGGGAATTCACCCCTCCACTTT.

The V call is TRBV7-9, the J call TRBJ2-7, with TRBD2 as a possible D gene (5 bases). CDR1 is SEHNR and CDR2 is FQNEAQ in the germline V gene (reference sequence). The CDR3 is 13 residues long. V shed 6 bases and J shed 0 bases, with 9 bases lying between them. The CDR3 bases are TGTGCCAGCAGACCGGCGGGCTCCTACGAGCAGTACTTC. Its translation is CASRPAGSYEQYF.

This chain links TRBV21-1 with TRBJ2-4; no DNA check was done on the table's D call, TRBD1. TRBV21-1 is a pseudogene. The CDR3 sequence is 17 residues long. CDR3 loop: CASSLEGQGLAKNIQYF. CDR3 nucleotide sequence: TGTGCCAGCAGCTTAGAGGGGCAGGGGCTAGCCAAAAACATTCAGTACTTC.

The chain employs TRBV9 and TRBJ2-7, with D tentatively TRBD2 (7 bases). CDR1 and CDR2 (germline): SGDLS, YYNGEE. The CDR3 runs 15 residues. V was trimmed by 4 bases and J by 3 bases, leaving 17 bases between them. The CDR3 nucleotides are TGTGCCAGCAGCTCAGGGGCGGGAGTGGACTACGAGCAGTACTTC. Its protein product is CASSSGAGVDYEQYF.

Here the CDR3 reads CASSQGGNWGYNEQFF. In DNA, the CDR3 is TGTGCCAGCAGCCAGGGGGGAAACTGGGGGTACAATGAGCAGTTCTTC. The rearrangement joins TRBV7-3 to TRBJ2-1, with a weak D call TRBD1 (7 bases). Germline loops: CDR1 SGHTA, CDR2 FQGTGA. The CDR3 is 16 amino acids. V lost 5 bases and J 4 bases, leaving 18 bases between the germline ends.

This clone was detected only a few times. The CDR3 nucleotides are TGTGCCAGCAGTAGCACCCCCTTAGGCGCGGGAGTTATCAACGAGCAGTACTTC. It is translated as CASSSTPLGAGVINEQYF. V usage is TRBV27 and J usage is TRBJ2-7; 7 positions agree with TRBD2. V lost 5 bases and J lost 5; bases outside the gene matches: 21. Germline CDR1 is MNHEY and CDR2 is SMNVEV (reference sequence). The CDR3 length is 18 residues.

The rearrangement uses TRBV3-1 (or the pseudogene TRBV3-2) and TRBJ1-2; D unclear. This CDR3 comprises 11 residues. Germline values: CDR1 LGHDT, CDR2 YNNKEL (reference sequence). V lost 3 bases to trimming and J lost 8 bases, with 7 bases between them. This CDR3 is CASSHSLGYTF. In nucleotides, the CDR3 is TGTGCCAGCAGCCATTCCCTAGGCTACACCTTC.

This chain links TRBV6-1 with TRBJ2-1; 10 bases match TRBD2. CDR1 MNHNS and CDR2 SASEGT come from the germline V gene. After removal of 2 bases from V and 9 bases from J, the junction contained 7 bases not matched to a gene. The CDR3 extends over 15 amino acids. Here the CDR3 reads CASSELAGEVVEQFF. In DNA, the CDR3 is TGTGCCAGCAGTGAACTAGCGGGAGAAGTGGTTGAGCAGTTCTTC.

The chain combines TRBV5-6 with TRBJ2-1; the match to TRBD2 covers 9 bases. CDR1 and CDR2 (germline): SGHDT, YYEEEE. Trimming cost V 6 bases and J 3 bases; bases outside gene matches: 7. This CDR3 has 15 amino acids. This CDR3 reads CASKLAGAVYNEQFF. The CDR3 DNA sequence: TGTGCCAGCAAGTTAGCGGGAGCCGTCTACAATGAGCAGTTCTTC.

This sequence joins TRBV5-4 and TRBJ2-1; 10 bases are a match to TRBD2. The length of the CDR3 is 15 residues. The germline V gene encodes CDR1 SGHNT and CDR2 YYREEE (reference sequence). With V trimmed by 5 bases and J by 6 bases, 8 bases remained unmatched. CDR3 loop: CASRPGAGGFNEQFF. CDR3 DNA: TGTGCCAGCAGGCCCGGAGCGGGAGGGTTCAATGAGCAGTTCTTC.

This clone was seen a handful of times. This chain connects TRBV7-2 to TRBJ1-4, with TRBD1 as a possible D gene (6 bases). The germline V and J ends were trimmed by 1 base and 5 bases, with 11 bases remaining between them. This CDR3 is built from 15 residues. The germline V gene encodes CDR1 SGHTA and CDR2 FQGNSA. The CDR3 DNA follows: TGTGCCAGCAGCTTAGAGGTAGACAGGAATGAAAAACTGTTTTTT. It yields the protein CASSLEVDRNEKLFF. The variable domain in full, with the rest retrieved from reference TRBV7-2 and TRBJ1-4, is GAGVSQSPSNKVTEKGKDVELRCDPISGHTALYWYRQSLGQGLEFLIYFQGNSAPDKSGLPSDRFSAERTGGSVSTLTIQRTQQEDSAVYLCASSLEVDRNEKLFFGSGTQLSVL.

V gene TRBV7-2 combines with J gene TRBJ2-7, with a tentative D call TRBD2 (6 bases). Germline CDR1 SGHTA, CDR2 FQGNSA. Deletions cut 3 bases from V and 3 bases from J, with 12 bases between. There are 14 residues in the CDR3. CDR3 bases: TGTGCCAGCAGCTTTTCGGGGGTTCTCTACGAGCAGTACTTC. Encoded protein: CASSFSGVLYEQYF.

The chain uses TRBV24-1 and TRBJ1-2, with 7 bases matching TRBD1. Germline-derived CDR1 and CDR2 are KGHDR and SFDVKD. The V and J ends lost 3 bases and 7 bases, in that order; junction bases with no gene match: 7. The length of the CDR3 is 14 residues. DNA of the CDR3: TGTGCCACCAGTGATCGAGCAGACAGGGCTGGCTACACCTTC. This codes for CATSDRADRAGYTF.

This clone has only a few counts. CDR3 loop: CATSLGQGTGYTF. As DNA, the CDR3 is TGTGCCACCAGCCTGGGACAGGGTACTGGCTACACCTTC. The gene calls are TRBV24-1 and TRBJ1-2; 9 bases agree with TRBD1. Germline-derived CDR1 and CDR2 are KGHDR and SFDVKD. The J segment lost 7 bases and the V segment lost 7 bases, leaving 6 bases of the junction unmatched. The CDR3 consists of 13 residues.

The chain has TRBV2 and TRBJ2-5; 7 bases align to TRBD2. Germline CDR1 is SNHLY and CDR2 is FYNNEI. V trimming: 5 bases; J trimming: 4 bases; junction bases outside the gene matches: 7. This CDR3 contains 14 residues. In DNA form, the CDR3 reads TGTGCCAGCAGTTTCCCGGGACTACCAGAGACCCAGTACTTC. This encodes CASSFPGLPETQYF.

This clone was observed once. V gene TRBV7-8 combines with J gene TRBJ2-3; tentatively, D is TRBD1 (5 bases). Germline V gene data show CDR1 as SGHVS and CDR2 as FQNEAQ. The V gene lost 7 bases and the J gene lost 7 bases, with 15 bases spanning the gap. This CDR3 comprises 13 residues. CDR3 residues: CASTSGLQNTQYF. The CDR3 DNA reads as TGTGCCAGCACCTCAGGGCTACAAAATACGCAGTATTTT.

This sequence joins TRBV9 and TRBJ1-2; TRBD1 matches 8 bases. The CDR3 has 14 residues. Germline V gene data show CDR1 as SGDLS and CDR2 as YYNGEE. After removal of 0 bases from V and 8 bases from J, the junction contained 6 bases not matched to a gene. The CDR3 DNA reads TGTGCCAGCAGCGTAGAATCAGGGGGCATCGGCTACACCTTC. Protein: CASSVESGGIGYTF. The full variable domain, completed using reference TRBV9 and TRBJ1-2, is DSGVTQTPKHLITATGQRVTLRCSPRSGDLSVYWYQQSLDQGLQFLIQYYNGEERAKGNILERFSAQQFPDLHSELNLSSLELGDSALYFCASSVESGGIGYTFGSGTRLTVV.

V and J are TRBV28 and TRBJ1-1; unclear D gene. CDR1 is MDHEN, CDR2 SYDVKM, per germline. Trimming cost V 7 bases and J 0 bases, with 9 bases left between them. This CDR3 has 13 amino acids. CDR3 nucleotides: TGTGCCAGCACTCTACCGATGAACACTGAAGCTTTCTTT. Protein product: CASTLPMNTEAFF.

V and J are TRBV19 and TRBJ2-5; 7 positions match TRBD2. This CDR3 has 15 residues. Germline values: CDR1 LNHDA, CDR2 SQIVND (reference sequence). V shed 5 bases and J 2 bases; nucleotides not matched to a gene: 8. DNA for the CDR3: TGTGCCAGTAGTCCGGGACTACCGAGGCAAGAGACCCAGTACTTC. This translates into CASSPGLPRQETQYF.

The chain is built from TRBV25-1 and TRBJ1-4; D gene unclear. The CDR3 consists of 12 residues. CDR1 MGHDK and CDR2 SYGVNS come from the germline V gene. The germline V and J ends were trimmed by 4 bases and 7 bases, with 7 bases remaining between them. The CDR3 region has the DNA TGTGCCAGCAGTGCCCTCAGTGAAAAACTGTTTTTT. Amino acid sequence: CASSALSEKLFF.